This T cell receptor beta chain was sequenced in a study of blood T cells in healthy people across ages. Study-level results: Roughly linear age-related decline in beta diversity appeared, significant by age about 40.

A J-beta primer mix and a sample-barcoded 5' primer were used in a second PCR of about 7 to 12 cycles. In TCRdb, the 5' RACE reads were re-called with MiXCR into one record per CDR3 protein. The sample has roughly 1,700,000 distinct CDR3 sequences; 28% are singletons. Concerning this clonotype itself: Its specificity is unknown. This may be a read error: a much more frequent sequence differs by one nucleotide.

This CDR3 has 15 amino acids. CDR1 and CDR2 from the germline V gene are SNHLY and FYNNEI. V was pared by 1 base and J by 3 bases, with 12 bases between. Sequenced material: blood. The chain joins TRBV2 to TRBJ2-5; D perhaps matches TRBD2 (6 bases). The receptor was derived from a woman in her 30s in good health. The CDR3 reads CASSEEEGTKETQYF. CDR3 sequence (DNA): TGTGCCAGCAGTGAAGAGGAGGGGACCAAAGAGACCCAGTACTTC.